The 24 T cell receptor beta chains below come from one sample, sequenced in a study of T cells expressing NK-cell markers. For each CDR3 protein, TCRdb gives one entry from its re-call of the 5' RACE reads, without DNA. This repertoire includes 350,000 to 400,000 distinct CDR3 sequences. Sequenced: blood T cells: a sorted CD56 or NKG2C T cell subset, CD4+ or CD8+ T cells, or bulk PBMC T cells (not recorded which). The origin of the receptors is a woman aged 50 to 60 in good health.

This chain links TRBV9 with TRBJ1-1; the TCRdb D gene call, TRBD1, has no DNA to confirm it. The CDR3 runs to 15 residues. The germline V gene has CDR1 SGDLS and CDR2 YYNGEE. The chain's CDR3 is CASSVAIGGATEAFF.

The V and J genes are TRBV7-7 and TRBJ2-2. Per the germline V gene, CDR1 is SSHAT and CDR2 is FNYEAQ (reference sequence). The CDR3 length is 15 residues. The CDR3 sequence is CASRITILNTGELFF.

The V call is TRBV4-2, the J call TRBJ2-2; TCRdb's D call, TRBD1, is unchecked because there is no DNA. Germline CDR1 reads LGHNA; CDR2 reads YNFKEQ. This CDR3 is 18 amino acids long. The CDR3 sequence is CASSQSGTAAANTGELFF.

The V gene is TRBV29-1, the J gene TRBJ2-5; TCRdb lists TRBD2, though no DNA is available to test this call. The CDR3 extends over 15 amino acids. The V gene's germline CDR1 is SQVTM and CDR2 ANQGSEA. Here the CDR3 reads CSVGLAGGFQETQYF.

The chain employs TRBV20-1 and TRBJ1-5; the TCRdb D gene call, TRBD1, has no DNA to confirm it. CDR3 size: 17 residues. CDR1 is DFQATT and CDR2 is SNEGSKA in the germline V gene (reference sequence). This CDR3 reads CSASEGEGGGSRQPQHF.

The chain links TRBV11-3 to TRBJ2-1; TCRdb selects TRBD1, and the lack of DNA leaves this call unchecked. The germline V gene encodes CDR1 SGHNT and CDR2 YENEEA. The CDR3 spans 13 residues. The CDR3 loop reads CASSKGAYHEQFF.

This chain joins TRBV7-7 and TRBJ2-2; TCRdb lists TRBD2, though no DNA is available to test this call. CDR1 and CDR2 (germline): SSHAT, FNYEAQ (reference sequence). CDR3 length: 15 residues. CDR3 sequence: CASSLLVRGTGELFF.

The chain links TRBV5-1 to TRBJ2-1; TCRdb names TRBD2, which stays unverified in the absence of DNA. Germline loops: CDR1 SGHRS, CDR2 YFSETQ. The CDR3 runs to 13 residues. The CDR3 here is CASGGLAGREQFF.

This rearrangement joins TRBV5-5 to TRBJ2-5. The germline V gene has CDR1 SGHKS and CDR2 YYEKEE (reference sequence). The CDR3 is made up of 12 amino acids. CDR3 amino acids: CASSLQWETQYF. The full variable domain, its missing parts supplied by reference TRBV5-5 and TRBJ2-5, is DAGVTQSPTHLIKTRGQQVTLRCSPISGHKSVSWYQQVLGQGPQFIFQYYEKEERGRGNFPDRFSARQFPNYSSELNVNALLLGDSALYLCASSLQWETQYFGPGTRLLVL.

The chain carries TRBV20-1 and TRBJ2-3; TCRdb reports TRBD2, a call that lacks DNA to check it against. The CDR3 has 14 amino acids. Germline values: CDR1 DFQATT, CDR2 SNEGSKA (reference sequence). The CDR3 region is CSATPAAGSDTQYF.

The chain combines TRBV5-1 with TRBJ2-1; TCRdb reports TRBD2, a call that lacks DNA to check it against. This CDR3 has 20 amino acids. Per the germline V gene, CDR1 is SGHRS and CDR2 is YFSETQ. CDR3 region: CASSLARARVEAGALGEQFF.

The J gene is TRBJ2-7, the V gene TRBV5-1; TCRdb indicates TRBD1, and absent DNA this call remains unverified. CDR1 SGHRS and CDR2 YFSETQ come from the germline V gene. CDR3 size: 13 residues. CDR3 sequence: CASRQGGSYEQYF.

This chain uses TRBV5-1 with TRBJ1-4. This CDR3 comprises 17 residues. In germline, CDR1 is SGHRS, CDR2 YFSETQ. CDR3 protein: CASSLDGRLRANEKLFF. Drawing the rest from reference TRBV5-1 and TRBJ1-4, the complete variable domain is KAGVTQTPRYLIKTRGQQVTLSCSPISGHRSVSWYQQTPGQGLQFLFEYFSETQRNKGNFPGRFSGRQFSNSRSEMNVSTLELGDSALYLCASSLDGRLRANEKLFFGSGTQLSVL.

The chain carries TRBV19 and TRBJ2-1. This CDR3 region has 12 residues. Germline loops: CDR1 LNHDA, CDR2 SQIVND (reference sequence). This chain's CDR3 is CASSTLLNEQFF.

This rearrangement joins TRBV20-1 to TRBJ2-7; TCRdb's D call of TRBD1 is untestable without DNA. Germline assignment: CDR1 DFQATT and CDR2 SNEGSKA (reference sequence). The CDR3 consists of 12 residues. CDR3 in amino acids: CSASRDDIEQYF.

The V and J genes are TRBV9 and TRBJ2-1; absent DNA, TCRdb's TRBD2 call cannot be checked. This CDR3 comprises 16 residues. Looked up from germline, CDR1 is SGDLS and CDR2 is YYNGEE. CDR3 amino acids: CASSDRTSGVNNEQFF.

The V gene is TRBV12-3 or TRBV12-4, the J gene TRBJ2-7; TCRdb lists TRBD2, though no DNA is available to test this call. This CDR3 spans 16 amino acids. The CDR3 here is CASSWGASGALEEQYF.

The rearrangement joins TRBV14 to TRBJ1-6. The CDR3 spans 13 residues. Looked up from germline, CDR1 is SGHDN and CDR2 is FVKESK. This CDR3 reads CASSQSTRSPLHF. Filled out from reference TRBV14 and TRBJ1-6, the complete variable domain reads EAGVTQFPSHSVIEKGQTVTLRCDPISGHDNLYWYRRVMGKEIKFLLHFVKESKQDESGMPNNRFLAERTGGTYSTLKVQPAELEDSGVYFCASSQSTRSPLHFGNGTRLTVT.

This chain connects TRBV29-1 to TRBJ1-5. This CDR3 has 14 residues. The V gene's germline CDR1 is SQVTM and CDR2 ANQGSEA. Here the CDR3 reads CSVSGGKVGQPQHF. The full variable domain, with the rest looked up from reference TRBV29-1 and TRBJ1-5, is SAVISQKPSRDICQRGTSLTIQCQVDSQVTMMFWYRQQPGQSLTLIATANQGSEATYESGFVIDKFPISRPNLTFSTLTVSNMSPEDSSIYLCSVSGGKVGQPQHFGDGTRLSIL.

The chain joins TRBV29-1 to TRBJ2-5; the D gene TCRdb calls, TRBD2, cannot be checked with no DNA. The length of the CDR3 is 15 residues. CDR1 is SQVTM, CDR2 ANQGSEA, per germline. This CDR3 reads CSVVGSSGPQETQYF.

V is TRBV5-1 and J is TRBJ2-1; there is no DNA to check the TCRdb D call of TRBD1. Germline V CDR1 and CDR2: SGHRS, YFSETQ. The CDR3 spans 15 residues. CDR3 in amino acids: CASSFGDRDNNEQFF.

The chain combines TRBV12-3 or TRBV12-4 with TRBJ2-3. This CDR3 comprises 12 residues. The CDR3: CASRGWPDTQYF.

This chain links TRBV10-1 with TRBJ2-1; the D call from TCRdb, TRBD2, cannot be confirmed without DNA. This CDR3 has 16 amino acids. Germline CDR1 reads WNHNN; CDR2 reads SYGVQD (reference sequence). The CDR3 spells CASSFAGTSGEDEQFF.

The V gene is TRBV5-1, the J gene TRBJ1-1; TCRdb selects TRBD1, and the lack of DNA leaves this call unchecked. Germline CDR1 is SGHRS and CDR2 is YFSETQ. The CDR3 is 15 residues long. CDR3 sequence: CASSLSEGASTEAFF.